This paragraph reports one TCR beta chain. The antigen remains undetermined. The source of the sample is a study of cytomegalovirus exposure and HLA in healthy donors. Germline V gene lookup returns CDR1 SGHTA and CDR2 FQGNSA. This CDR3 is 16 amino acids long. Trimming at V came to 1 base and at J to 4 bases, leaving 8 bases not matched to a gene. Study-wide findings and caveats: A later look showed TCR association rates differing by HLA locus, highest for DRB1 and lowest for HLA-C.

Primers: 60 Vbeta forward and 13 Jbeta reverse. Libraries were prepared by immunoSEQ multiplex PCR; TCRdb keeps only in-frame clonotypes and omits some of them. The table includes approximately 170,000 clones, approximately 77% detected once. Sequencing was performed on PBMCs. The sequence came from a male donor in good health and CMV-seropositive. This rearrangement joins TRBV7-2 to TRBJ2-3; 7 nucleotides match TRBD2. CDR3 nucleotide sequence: TGTGCCAGCAGCTTAGTTCCAGCGGGGCGCCCAGATACGCAGTATTTT. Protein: CASSLVPAGRPDTQYF.